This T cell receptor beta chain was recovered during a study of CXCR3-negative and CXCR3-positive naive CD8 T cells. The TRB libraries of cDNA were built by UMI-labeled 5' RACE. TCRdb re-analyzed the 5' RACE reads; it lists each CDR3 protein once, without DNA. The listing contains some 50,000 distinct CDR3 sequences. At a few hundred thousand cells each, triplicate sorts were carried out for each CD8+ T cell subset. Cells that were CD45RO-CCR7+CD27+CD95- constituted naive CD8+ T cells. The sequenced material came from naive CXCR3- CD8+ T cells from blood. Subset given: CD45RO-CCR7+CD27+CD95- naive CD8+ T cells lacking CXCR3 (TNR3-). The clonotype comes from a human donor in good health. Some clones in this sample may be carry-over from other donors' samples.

This CDR3 reads CSASSLGTDTQYF. V and J are TRBV20-1 and TRBJ2-3. This CDR3 is built from 13 residues. Germline V gives CDR1 DFQATT, CDR2 SNEGSKA (reference sequence).